Included here is one T cell receptor (beta chain) sequence, with context. The sample is drawn from a study of control samples from healthy donors and cancer patients. Assay used: immunoSEQ multiplex PCR; TCRdb lists only in-frame clones, some missing. The sample shows about 55,000 clones, roughly 95% of them seen only once. Sequenced material: blood. This TCR derives from a woman aged 18 to 35 in good health.

CDR3 DNA: TGTGCCTGGAGAAAGGTAGCAACTAACTATGGCTACACCTTC. This encodes CAWRKVATNYGYTF. V and J are TRBV30 and TRBJ1-2; D is unclear. Germline assignment: CDR1 GTSNPN and CDR2 SVGIG (reference sequence). V shed 3 bases and J shed 0 bases, with 11 bases lying between them. The CDR3 runs to 14 residues.